The clone carrying this TCR beta chain appeared a few times. The antigen remains unidentified. The data derive from a study of T-cell reconstitution after alpha-beta-depleted transplantation in children. Findings and caveats of the study: Surviving recipient cells, namely T cells and thymic progenitors, were the source of high day-60 TCRbeta diversity in some patients. About two months after transplant, alpha-beta T cells reportedly came from several hundred expanded graft clones.

The CDR3 loop spans 14 amino acids. Trimming took off 8 bases at V and 1 base at J, with 13 bases between the two ends. Preparing the TCRbeta library involved the use of unique molecular identifiers. TCRdb analysed the PCR reads with MiXCR anew, one entry per CDR3 protein. The sample holds 250,000 to 400,000 distinct CDR3 sequences, approximately 23% seen once. The receptor's source is a male patient younger than 18 who had a stem cell transplant for acute lymphoblastic leukemia, so the T cells may come from the graft donor. The source material was PBMCs, mostly from graft donor cells, sampled 180 days after TCRalphabeta/CD19-depleted stem cell transplant. J is TRBJ2-3 and V is TRBV12-3 or TRBV12-4, with D perhaps TRBD2 (6 bases). CDR3 amino acids: CASLRETGTDTQYF. The CDR3 nucleotides read TGTGCCAGCCTTCGGGAGACGGGCACAGATACGCAGTATTTT.